This passage covers 24 T cell receptor beta chains from one sample sequenced in a study of shared clonotypes between healthy human individuals. The method was immunoSEQ multiplex PCR; TCRdb's version includes in-frame clones alone and lacks a portion of them. The sample holds 2 million to 3 million clones, approximately 93% seen once. Source material: naive CD4+ T cells from PBMCs. The subset here: CD45RA+ positively selected. Every receptor here comes from a man between 18 and 35 years old in good health. Some clones in this sample may be carry-over from other donors' samples.

This chain connects TRBV7-9 to TRBJ2-3; 12 bases align to TRBD2. This CDR3 has 18 residues. Germline CDR1 and CDR2: SEHNR and FQNEAQ (reference sequence). V lost 4 bases, J lost 3 bases, and 11 bases stayed unmatched. The chain's CDR3 is CASSSYGLAGTTTDTQYF. The CDR3 nucleotides are TGTGCCAGCAGCTCGTACGGACTAGCGGGAACGACGACAGATACGCAGTATTTT.

V gene TRBV6-1 combines with J gene TRBJ2-3; 7 bases match TRBD1. The J segment lost 1 base and the V segment lost 10 bases, leaving 8 bases of the junction unmatched. Germline CDR1 reads MNHNS; CDR2 reads SASEGT. This CDR3 comprises 14 residues. CDR3 sequence: CATYPGTGTDTQYF. The CDR3 coding sequence is TGTGCCACCTACCCCGGGACAGGCACAGATACGCAGTATTTT.

This chain uses TRBV29-1 with TRBJ1-2; the D is unclear. V shed 1 base and J shed 0 bases, with 12 bases lying between them. The CDR3 length is 15 residues. Germline CDR1 is SQVTM and CDR2 is ANQGSEA. The CDR3 is CSVEGGSGTNYGYTF. In DNA form, the CDR3 reads TGCAGCGTTGAAGGAGGTTCGGGGACTAACTATGGCTACACCTTC.

As for this clone: Different DNA sequences within this sample yield the same CDR3. This chain links TRBV19 with TRBJ2-1; possibly TRBD1 for D (6 bases). CDR1 and CDR2 from the germline V gene are LNHDA and SQIVND (reference sequence). The CDR3 sequence is 14 residues long. V was cut by 2 bases and J by 1 base, with 6 bases left in between. The CDR3 here is CASSIQGSYNEQFF. CDR3 coding DNA: TGTGCCAGTAGTATACAGGGGTCCTACAATGAGCAGTTCTTC.

As for this clone: The sample has other DNA sequences that encode this CDR3 too. The chain couples TRBV9 to TRBJ2-5, with D unresolved. The CDR3 totals 14 residues. V shed 0 bases and J shed 2 bases, with 8 bases lying between them. Germline V CDR1 and CDR2: SGDLS, YYNGEE. The CDR3 DNA reads as TGTGCCAGCAGCGTAGGAGGCGATCAAGAGACCCAGTACTTC. It translates to CASSVGGDQETQYF.

This sequence joins TRBV5-1 and TRBJ2-3, with D tentatively TRBD1 (7 bases). CDR3 length: 18 amino acids. Germline assignment: CDR1 SGHRS and CDR2 YFSETQ. V lost 5 bases and J lost 3, with 25 bases in between. The CDR3 region has the DNA TGCGCCAGCAGGCGCGGGACAGTGACCCTCAAGCTAACAGATACGCAGTATTTT. Protein sequence: CASRRGTVTLKLTDTQYF.

The gene calls are TRBV11-2 and TRBJ2-7, with D possibly matching TRBD2 (5 bases). The length of the CDR3 is 15 residues. Germline V gene lookup returns CDR1 SGHAT and CDR2 FQNNGV. Trimming took off 1 base at V and 2 bases at J, with 12 bases between the two ends. The CDR3 DNA is TGTGCCAGCAGCTTAGTGAGGGAGAACCCCTACGAGCAGTACTTC. As protein: CASSLVRENPYEQYF.

Turning to this clone: A much larger clone sits a single nucleotide away, making a read error possible. The rearrangement links TRBV7-9 to TRBJ2-2; D is uncertain. Germline CDR1 SEHNR, CDR2 FQNEAQ (reference sequence). V was cut by 5 bases and J by 1 base, with 5 bases left in between. This CDR3 is built from 13 residues. DNA for the CDR3: TGTGCCAGCAGCCCCCAGAACACCGGGGAGCTGTTTTTT. Amino acids: CASSPQNTGELFF. Full variable domain (rest looked up from reference TRBV7-9 and TRBJ2-2): DTGVSQNPRHKITKRGQNVTFRCDPISEHNRLYWYRQTLGQGPEFLTYFQNEAQLEKSRLLSDRFSAERPKGSFSTLEIQRTEQGDSAMYLCASSPQNTGELFFGEGSRLTVL.

This chain links TRBV5-4 with TRBJ2-7, with 9 bases identical to TRBD1. The CDR3 totals 14 residues. Trimming at V came to 0 bases and at J to 4 bases, leaving 2 bases not matched to a gene. Looked up from germline, CDR1 is SGHNT and CDR2 is YYREEE (reference sequence). The CDR3, as DNA: TGTGCCAGCAGCTTGGCGGACAGGGGTTACGAGCAGTACTTC. Its protein product is CASSLADRGYEQYF.

This clone was recorded only once. The chain uses TRBV27 and TRBJ2-3, with a possible D match to TRBD1 (5 bases). From germline, CDR1 is MNHEY and CDR2 SMNVEV (reference sequence). V was shortened by 4 bases and J by 4 bases, with 15 bases between the two germline ends. CDR3 length: 15 residues. The CDR3 DNA is TGTGCCAGCAGTTATGAGGCAGGGTTTGCAGATACGCAGTATTTT. Residues: CASSYEAGFADTQYF.

The rearrangement uses TRBV6-5 and TRBJ2-5; no definite D call. This CDR3 is 13 amino acids long. V lost 2 bases, J lost 5 bases, and 9 bases lay in between. Germline assignment: CDR1 MNHEY and CDR2 SVGAGI. The CDR3 DNA is TGTGCCAGCAGTTACAGACATTGGGAGACCCAGTACTTC. Amino acid sequence: CASSYRHWETQYF.

Turning to this clone: Within the sample, other DNA sequences also encode this same CDR3. This sequence joins TRBV9 and TRBJ1-2, with 8 bases lining up with TRBD1. The CDR3 contains 14 residues. The germline CDR1 and CDR2 sequences are SGDLS and YYNGEE. Trimming removed 2 bases from V and 2 bases from J; junction bases left unmatched: 2. CDR3 sequence reads: CASSVAGGNYGYTF. The CDR3 DNA is TGTGCCAGCAGCGTGGCAGGGGGCAACTATGGCTACACCTTC.

The V and J genes are TRBV28 and TRBJ2-6; 7 bases line up with TRBD1. This CDR3 contains 16 residues. V was pared by 8 bases and J by 0 bases, with 7 bases of the junction left unmatched. The V gene's germline CDR1 is MDHEN and CDR2 SYDVKM. CDR3 protein: CASGPGTDSGANVLTF. In DNA form, the CDR3 reads TGTGCCAGCGGCCCAGGGACAGACTCTGGGGCCAACGTCCTGACTTTC. Complete variable domain (other parts from reference TRBV28 and TRBJ2-6): DVKVTQSSRYLVKRTGEKVFLECVQDMDHENMFWYRQDPGLGLRLIYFSYDVKMKEKGDIPEGYSVSREKKERFSLILESASTNQTSMYLCASGPGTDSGANVLTFGAGSRLTVL.

V and J are TRBV7-9 and TRBJ1-2; D is ambiguous. This CDR3 comprises 14 residues. With 5 bases removed from V and 5 bases from J, the gap between germline ends came to 15 bases. The germline V gene encodes CDR1 SEHNR and CDR2 FQNEAQ (reference sequence). The CDR3 DNA reads as TGTGCCAGCAGCCCCCAGAGTGCCGCATATGGCTACACCTTC. Protein product: CASSPQSAAYGYTF.

V gene TRBV2 combines with J gene TRBJ2-7; D perhaps matches TRBD2 (5 bases). The CDR3 consists of 12 residues. CDR1 and CDR2 (germline): SNHLY, FYNNEI. V shed 6 bases and J shed 5 bases, with 11 bases lying between them. The CDR3, as DNA: TGTGCCAGCAGCAAAGGGAGAGACGAGCAGTACTTC. Amino acid sequence: CASSKGRDEQYF.

V is TRBV9 and J is TRBJ2-7; D is ambiguous. This CDR3 comprises 14 residues. Between the trimmed V and J ends, which lost 0 bases and 3 bases, there was a span of 10 bases. Germline CDR1 is SGDLS and CDR2 is YYNGEE. CDR3 amino acids: CASSVDDTIYEQYF. The CDR3 nucleotides are TGTGCCAGCAGCGTAGACGACACGATCTACGAGCAGTACTTC.

V gene TRBV18 combines with J gene TRBJ1-4; D is undetermined. The CDR3 consists of 15 residues. CDR1 is KGHSH and CDR2 is LQKENI in the germline V gene. V lost 4 bases to trimming and J lost 8 bases, with 17 bases between them. CDR3 nucleotide sequence: TGTGCCAGCTCACGGACCGGGTTGGCGGCGGAAAAACTGTTTTTT. Translating it yields CASSRTGLAAEKLFF. Drawing the rest from reference TRBV18 and TRBJ1-4, the complete variable domain is NAGVMQNPRHLVRRRGQEARLRCSPMKGHSHVYWYRQLPEEGLKFMVYLQKENIIDESGMPKERFSAEFPKEGPSILRIQQVVRGDSAAYFCASSRTGLAAEKLFFGSGTQLSVL.

This chain connects TRBV7-2 to TRBJ2-7; 9 bases map to TRBD2. J was trimmed by 6 bases and V by 2 bases; bases with no gene match: 2. The CDR3 extends over 13 amino acids. In germline, CDR1 is SGHTA, CDR2 FQGNSA. The CDR3 spells CASSLLREGEQYF. The CDR3 DNA sequence: TGTGCCAGCAGCTTACTGCGGGAGGGCGAGCAGTACTTC.

This clone turned up a few times. This chain links TRBV27 with TRBJ1-3; D is ambiguous. Germline CDR1 reads MNHEY; CDR2 reads SMNVEV (reference sequence). Trimming took 2 bases from V and 4 from J, leaving 6 bases between them. The CDR3 is 13 amino acids. In nucleotides, the CDR3 is TGTGCCAGCAGTTTAGAGAGGGGAAACACCATATATTTT. Its protein is CASSLERGNTIYF.

With regard to this clone: Other DNA sequences in the sample encode the same CDR3. This chain joins TRBV7-2 and TRBJ2-3; TRBD2 matches at 13 bases. The CDR3 is 16 amino acids. Germline loops: CDR1 SGHTA, CDR2 FQGNSA. J lost 4 bases, V lost 0 bases, and 1 base had no gene match. This chain's CDR3 is CASSLALAGGADTQYF. The CDR3 DNA follows: TGTGCCAGCAGCTTAGCACTAGCGGGAGGGGCAGATACGCAGTATTTT.

On this clone itself: Other DNA sequences in the sample encode the same CDR3. CDR3: CASGFSGTDTQYF. CDR3 in DNA: TGTGCTAGTGGTTTCTCGGGTACAGATACGCAGTATTTT. V is TRBV12-5 and J is TRBJ2-3; no clear D. The ends were cut back, 3 bases at V and 3 bases at J, with 7 bases in the middle. This CDR3 contains 13 residues. Germline assignment: CDR1 LGHNT and CDR2 FRNRAP.

Details on this clone: The sample holds other DNA sequences that translate to the same CDR3. V is TRBV5-1 and J is TRBJ1-4; D not certain. This CDR3 comprises 15 residues. Trimming removed 0 bases at V and 2 bases at J, with 8 bases between. CDR1 and CDR2 from the germline V gene are SGHRS and YFSETQ. The CDR3 bases are TGCGCCAGCAGCTTGGCCGGAGGGACTAATGAAAAACTGTTTTTT. Protein: CASSLAGGTNEKLFF. Full variable domain (rest looked up from reference TRBV5-1 and TRBJ1-4): KAGVTQTPRYLIKTRGQQVTLSCSPISGHRSVSWYQQTPGQGLQFLFEYFSETQRNKGNFPGRFSGRQFSNSRSEMNVSTLELGDSALYLCASSLAGGTNEKLFFGSGTQLSVL.

The CDR3 reads CAISAGTSGFRDQYF. The CDR3 nucleotides are TGTGCCATCAGCGCGGGGACCAGCGGTTTTAGGGACCAGTACTTC. This chain connects TRBV10-3 to TRBJ2-5; weak D call: TRBD2 (6 bases). The germline gives CDR1 ENHRY, CDR2 SYGVKD. Trimming removed 6 bases from V and 10 bases from J, with 24 bases in between. The CDR3 runs to 15 residues.

V usage is TRBV7-2 and J usage is TRBJ2-5; D might be TRBD2 (5 bases). Trimming removed 4 bases at V and 5 bases at J, with 8 bases between. This CDR3 is 12 amino acids long. Germline V gene data show CDR1 as SGHTA and CDR2 as FQGNSA. This chain's CDR3 is CASSSSGETQYF. CDR3 DNA: TGTGCCAGCAGCTCCTCGGGGGAGACCCAGTACTTC. Supplemented by reference TRBV7-2 and TRBJ2-5, the full variable domain reads GAGVSQSPSNKVTEKGKDVELRCDPISGHTALYWYRQSLGQGLEFLIYFQGNSAPDKSGLPSDRFSAERTGGSVSTLTIQRTQQEDSAVYLCASSSSGETQYFGPGTRLLVL.